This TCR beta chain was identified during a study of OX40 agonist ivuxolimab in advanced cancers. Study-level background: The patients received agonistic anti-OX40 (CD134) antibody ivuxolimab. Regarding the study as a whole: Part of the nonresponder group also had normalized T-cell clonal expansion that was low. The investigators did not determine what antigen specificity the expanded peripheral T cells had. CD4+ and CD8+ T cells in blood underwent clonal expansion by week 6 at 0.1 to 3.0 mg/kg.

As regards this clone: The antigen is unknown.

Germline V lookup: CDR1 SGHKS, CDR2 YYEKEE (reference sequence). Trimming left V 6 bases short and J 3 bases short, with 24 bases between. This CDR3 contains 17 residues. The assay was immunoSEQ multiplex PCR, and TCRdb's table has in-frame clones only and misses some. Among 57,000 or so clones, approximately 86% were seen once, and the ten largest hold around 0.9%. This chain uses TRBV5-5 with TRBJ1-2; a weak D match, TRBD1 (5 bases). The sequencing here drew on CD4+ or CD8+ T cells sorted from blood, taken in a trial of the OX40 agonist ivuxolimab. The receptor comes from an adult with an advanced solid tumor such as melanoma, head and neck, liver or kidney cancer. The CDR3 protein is CASTPTFGASRDYGYTF. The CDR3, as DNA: TGTGCCAGCACCCCTACATTCGGAGCAAGCAGGGACTATGGCTACACCTTC. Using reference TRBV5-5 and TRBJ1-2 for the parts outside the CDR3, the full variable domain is DAGVTQSPTHLIKTRGQQVTLRCSPISGHKSVSWYQQVLGQGPQFIFQYYEKEERGRGNFPDRFSARQFPNYSSELNVNALLLGDSALYLCASTPTFGASRDYGYTFGSGTRLTVV.